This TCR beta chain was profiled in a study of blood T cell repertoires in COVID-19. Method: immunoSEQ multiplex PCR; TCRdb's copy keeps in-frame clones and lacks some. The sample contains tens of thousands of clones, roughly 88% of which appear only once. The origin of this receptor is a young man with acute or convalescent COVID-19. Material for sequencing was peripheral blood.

The CDR3 spells CASRTTSGRGGGELFF. The DNA of the CDR3 is TGTGCCAGCAGAACTACTAGCGGGAGGGGAGGCGGGGAGCTGTTTTTT. This sequence joins TRBV6-6 and TRBJ2-2; 13 nucleotides line up with TRBD2. The CDR3 is 16 amino acids. In germline, CDR1 is MNHNY, CDR2 SVGAGI (reference sequence). Trimming cost V 6 bases and J 7 bases; bases outside gene matches: 8.